One and the same sample provided the 15 T cell receptor beta chains below, sequenced in a study of OX40 agonist ivuxolimab in advanced cancers. TCRdb keeps only in-frame clones here, not all; method: immunoSEQ multiplex PCR. The sample yields about 66,000 clones, more than 75% seen once. The material sequenced was CD4+ or CD8+ T cells sorted from blood, taken in a trial of the OX40 agonist ivuxolimab. The receptors come from an adult with an advanced solid tumor such as melanoma, head and neck, liver or kidney cancer.

V usage is TRBV27 and J usage is TRBJ2-1; D possibly uses TRBD1 or TRBD2 (5 bases each). Trimming removed 2 bases from V and 9 bases from J, with 8 bases in between. CDR3 size: 12 residues. Germline CDR1 and CDR2: MNHEY and SMNVEV (reference sequence). CDR3 sequence (DNA): TGTGCCAGCAGTTTAGGGGCGGGTGAGCAGTTCTTC. It is translated as CASSLGAGEQFF.

This clone has just a few counts. This rearrangement joins TRBV10-3 to TRBJ2-7; 8 positions match TRBD1. Germline loops: CDR1 ENHRY, CDR2 SYGVKD. The CDR3 length is 14 residues. The ends lost 2 bases at V and 2 bases at J; junction bases unmatched: 2. CDR3 in DNA: TGTGCCATCAGTGAGGGACAGGGCCCCTACGAGCAGTACTTC. Its translation is CAISEGQGPYEQYF.

The chain combines TRBV5-6 with TRBJ1-5; D is undetermined. Germline CDR1 is SGHDT and CDR2 is YYEEEE. CDR3 length: 14 residues. Trimming removed 2 bases at V and 6 bases at J, with 12 bases between. DNA for the CDR3: TGTGCCAGCAGCTTAATCAGTTCTGCTCAGCCCCAGCATTTT. It encodes CASSLISSAQPQHF.

This sequence joins TRBV4-3 and TRBJ1-2, with TRBD1 identical over 7 bases. The V gene's germline CDR1 is LGHNA and CDR2 YSLEER. This CDR3 spans 17 amino acids. The V and J ends lost 6 bases and 1 base, in that order; junction bases with no gene match: 14. In DNA form, the CDR3 reads TGCGCCAGCAGTCCCCTTAAGGGGGCCTGGGGTAACTATGGCTACACCTTC. This codes for CASSPLKGAWGNYGYTF.

The chain employs TRBV6-1 and TRBJ2-2, with unresolved D. Trimming removed 7 bases from V and 0 bases from J, with 6 bases in between. The CDR3 has 13 residues. From germline, CDR1 is MNHNS and CDR2 SASEGT. The CDR3 coding sequence is TGTGCCAGCATAAGTGCGAACACCGGGGAGCTGTTTTTT. Protein sequence: CASISANTGELFF.

On this clone: Within the sample, other DNA sequences also encode this same CDR3. This chain links TRBV27 with TRBJ2-1; either TRBD1 or TRBD2 may fit D (6 bases each). This CDR3 comprises 17 residues. The germline V gene has CDR1 MNHEY and CDR2 SMNVEV (reference sequence). Trimming left V 1 base short and J 4 bases short, with 17 bases between. The CDR3 DNA is TGTGCCAGCAGTTTATATAGGGGGGCCCCCTCTTACAATGAGCAGTTCTTC. Its protein is CASSLYRGAPSYNEQFF.

CDR3 nucleotide sequence: TGTGCCAGCAGAGCCACAGGGGGCGCTGAAGCTTTCTTT. Residues: CASRATGGAEAFF. V gene TRBV2 combines with J gene TRBJ1-1, with 9 bases that match TRBD1. This CDR3 has 13 amino acids. Trimming at V came to 6 bases and at J to 6 bases, leaving 5 bases not matched to a gene. The germline V gene encodes CDR1 SNHLY and CDR2 FYNNEI.

The rearrangement joins TRBV19 to TRBJ1-5; D is perhaps TRBD1 (6 bases). V lost 8 bases to trimming and J lost 3 bases, with 11 bases between them. This CDR3 contains 13 residues. CDR1 is LNHDA and CDR2 is SQIVND in the germline V gene (reference sequence). CDR3 amino acids: CASDQGPNQPQHF. The DNA for the CDR3 is TGTGCCAGTGACCAGGGGCCCAATCAGCCCCAGCATTTT.

This clone was seen a few times. The rearrangement uses TRBV7-8 and TRBJ1-1; D possibly corresponds to TRBD1 (6 bases). The V and J ends lost 5 bases and 4 bases respectively, with 11 bases between them. The CDR3 is 13 amino acids. Germline V gene data show CDR1 as SGHVS and CDR2 as FQNEAQ. The CDR3 loop reads CASSPHRATEAFF. The CDR3 DNA reads TGTGCCAGCAGCCCACACAGGGCCACTGAAGCTTTCTTT.

This clone was seen a handful of times. This chain connects TRBV23-1 to TRBJ1-5; a possible D gene is TRBD1 (6 bases). TRBV23-1 is filed as an ORF, its function uncertain. The CDR3 runs to 16 residues. Between the trimmed V and J ends, which lost 2 bases and 7 bases, there was a span of 18 bases. The CDR3 DNA is TGCGCCAGCAGTCAAAGAGACAGGTCCTCCGCACAGCCCCAGCATTTT. Encoded protein: CASSQRDRSSAQPQHF.

This chain uses TRBV5-1 with TRBJ2-3; maybe TRBD2 (6 bases). This CDR3 is built from 13 residues. Germline V gives CDR1 SGHRS, CDR2 YFSETQ. V dropped 0 bases and J dropped 8 bases, with 10 bases sitting between them. The CDR3: CASSLELAGTQYF. The CDR3 nucleotides are TGCGCCAGCAGCTTGGAACTAGCTGGTACGCAGTATTTT.

The V call is TRBV6-5, the J call TRBJ1-6; no clear D. This CDR3 contains 14 residues. V lost 0 bases, J lost 6 bases, and 6 bases lay in between. Germline V gene sequence: CDR1 MNHEY, CDR2 SVGAGI. The DNA of the CDR3 is TGTGCCAGCAGTTACTCCTCGTTTAATTCACCCCTCCACTTT. Translation: CASSYSSFNSPLHF.

This chain connects TRBV18 to TRBJ2-3; 11 bases are a match to TRBD1. Trimming took 5 bases from V and 4 from J; bases not matched to a gene: 2. CDR3 length equals 14 residues. CDR1 is KGHSH, CDR2 LQKENI, per germline. The CDR3 nucleotides read TGTGCCAGCTCAAGGACAGGGGGCGCAGATACGCAGTATTTT. As protein: CASSRTGGADTQYF.

This clone appeared a few times. The V call is TRBV28, the J call TRBJ1-6; TRBD1 might be the D (6 bases). V lost 8 bases to trimming and J lost 12 bases, with 17 bases between them. CDR1 is MDHEN, CDR2 SYDVKM, per germline. CDR3 length equals 13 residues. The CDR3 loop is CASHDGGAIPLHF. The CDR3 nucleotides read TGTGCCAGCCACGATGGGGGGGCGATACCCCTCCACTTT.

V usage is TRBV5-1 and J usage is TRBJ2-5; 7 bases agree with TRBD2. Germline V lookup: CDR1 SGHRS, CDR2 YFSETQ. Germline trimming cut 0 bases from V and 3 bases from J; bases unmatched to any gene: 5. This CDR3 is 15 amino acids long. This CDR3 reads CASSLGWAGEETQYF. The CDR3 DNA reads as TGCGCCAGCAGCTTGGGTTGGGCGGGGGAAGAGACCCAGTACTTC.